This T cell receptor beta chain is drawn from a study of T cells in localized non-small cell lung cancer. Using immunoSEQ multiplex PCR, the repertoire was profiled, and TCRdb retains in-frame clones only, with some absent. The profile shows 60,000 to 65,000 clones, roughly 88% of them singletons. A remark on this clone: Its antigen remains unknown.

With V trimmed by 6 bases and J by 1 base, 4 bases remained unmatched. The CDR3 contains 14 residues. Germline CDR1 is SEHNR and CDR2 is FQNEAQ (reference sequence). Overall study findings and caveats: Patients showing higher blood T cell density tended to see longer overall survival. Adjacent lung was found to contain a median approximately 52 of the top 100 tumor clones.

The sample was peripheral blood, taken before any cancer treatment. V usage is TRBV7-9 and J usage is TRBJ2-7, with 9 positions matching TRBD1. The source is a woman aged 40-69 years with stage I lung adenocarcinoma. CDR3 sequence reads: CASRQTGGSYEQYF. The CDR3 coding sequence is TGTGCCAGCAGACAGACAGGGGGGTCCTACGAGCAGTACTTC. Filled out from reference TRBV7-9 and TRBJ2-7, the complete variable domain reads DTGVSQNPRHKITKRGQNVTFRCDPISEHNRLYWYRQTLGQGPEFLTYFQNEAQLEKSRLLSDRFSAERPKGSFSTLEIQRTEQGDSAMYLCASRQTGGSYEQYFGPGTRLTVT.